These 10 T cell receptor beta chains were sequenced from one sample in a study of blood T cell repertoires in COVID-19. The assay was immunoSEQ multiplex PCR, and TCRdb's table has in-frame clones only and misses some. The sample lists more than 200,000 clones; around nine tenths were seen once. Material for sequencing was peripheral blood. These receptors all come from a man aged 30 to 45 with active or convalescent COVID-19.

The chain employs TRBV7-9 and TRBJ1-4, with TRBD1 as a possible D gene (6 bases). This CDR3 region has 14 residues. Germline V gene data show CDR1 as SEHNR and CDR2 as FQNEAQ (reference sequence). V lost 1 base and J 5 bases, leaving 8 bases between the germline ends. CDR3 nucleotides: TGTGCCAGCAGCTTAGGGCAGGGGAATGAAAAACTGTTTTTT. It translates to CASSLGQGNEKLFF.

On this clone: The same CDR3 arises from other DNA sequences in this sample as well. The chain links TRBV6-5 to TRBJ1-2, with 9 positions matching TRBD1. There are 13 residues in the CDR3. The J segment lost 3 bases and the V segment lost 6 bases, leaving 2 bases of the junction unmatched. Germline-derived CDR1 and CDR2 are MNHEY and SVGAGI. CDR3 in DNA: TGTGCCAGCAGCCGGGACAGGGACTATGGCTACACCTTC. It yields the protein CASSRDRDYGYTF.

The gene calls are TRBV9 and TRBJ2-3, with 11 bases lining up with TRBD2. Trimming removed 4 bases from V and 5 bases from J; junction bases left unmatched: 12. CDR1 is SGDLS, CDR2 YYNGEE, per germline. This CDR3 contains 17 residues. The CDR3 DNA sequence: TGTGCCAGCAGCTCCTATTTACTAGCGGGGGATCGAGATACGCAGTATTTT. It translates to CASSSYLLAGDRDTQYF. The variable domain in full, completed from reference TRBV9 and TRBJ2-3, reads DSGVTQTPKHLITATGQRVTLRCSPRSGDLSVYWYQQSLDQGLQFLIQYYNGEERAKGNILERFSAQQFPDLHSELNLSSLELGDSALYFCASSSYLLAGDRDTQYFGPGTRLTVL.

The table lists this clone with a count of one. Other nucleotide sequences in the sample specify the same CDR3. The chain recombines TRBV18 with TRBJ2-7, with 7 bases fitting TRBD2. The germline gives CDR1 KGHSH, CDR2 LQKENI. Trimming removed 2 bases from V and 3 bases from J; junction bases left unmatched: 4. The CDR3 is made up of 14 amino acids. The CDR3, as DNA: TGTGCCAGCTCACCAACCACGGGGGGCTACGAGCAGTACTTC. It yields the protein CASSPTTGGYEQYF.

The chain employs TRBV5-1 and TRBJ2-2, with 9 bases lining up with TRBD1. Germline trimming cut 4 bases from V and 4 bases from J; bases unmatched to any gene: 5. Germline-derived CDR1 and CDR2 are SGHRS and YFSETQ. CDR3 length: 15 residues. The CDR3 is CASSARQGGTGELFF. In nucleotides, the CDR3 is TGCGCCAGCAGCGCAAGACAGGGGGGCACCGGGGAGCTGTTTTTT.

The chain joins TRBV5-6 to TRBJ2-5; D uncertain. The CDR3 length is 14 residues. Looked up from germline, CDR1 is SGHDT and CDR2 is YYEEEE. Trimming removed 1 base from V and 4 bases from J, with 11 bases in between. CDR3 in amino acids: CASSLLSGGETQYF. CDR3 sequence (DNA): TGTGCCAGCAGCTTGCTGTCAGGTGGAGAGACCCAGTACTTC.

The rearrangement joins TRBV5-1 to TRBJ2-1, with D possibly being TRBD2 (6 bases). The germline V gene encodes CDR1 SGHRS and CDR2 YFSETQ. With 0 bases removed from V and 5 bases from J, the gap between germline ends came to 15 bases. This CDR3 has 16 amino acids. The CDR3 DNA reads TGCGCCAGCAGCTTGGAAAGACCCCGGAGGGACAATGAGCAGTTCTTC. Protein sequence: CASSLERPRRDNEQFF.

The chain couples TRBV19 to TRBJ1-1, with a tentative D call TRBD1 (5 bases). Per the germline V gene, CDR1 is LNHDA and CDR2 is SQIVND (reference sequence). This CDR3 spans 14 amino acids. V shed 6 bases and J shed 1 base, with 12 bases lying between them. The DNA of the CDR3 is TGTGCCAGTAGCTTCGGGACTGAGAACACTGAAGCTTTCTTT. As protein: CASSFGTENTEAFF. Combining the CDR3 with reference TRBV19 and TRBJ1-1 gives the whole variable domain DGGITQSPKYLFRKEGQNVTLSCEQNLNHDAMYWYRQDPGQGLRLIYYSQIVNDFQKGDIAEGYSVSREKKESFPLTVTSAQKNPTAFYLCASSFGTENTEAFFGQGTRLTVV.

The sample holds one count of this clone. V usage is TRBV30 and J usage is TRBJ1-2; TRBD1 matches 10 bases. Germline CDR1 reads GTSNPN; CDR2 reads SVGIG (reference sequence). The CDR3 consists of 17 residues. V dropped 0 bases and J dropped 0; count of bases not matched to a gene: 7. The CDR3 is CAWSVWDRGLANYGYTF. In DNA, the CDR3 is TGTGCCTGGAGTGTATGGGACAGGGGTCTCGCTAACTATGGCTACACCTTC.

The J gene is TRBJ1-3, the V gene TRBV4-2; D call uncertain. Germline CDR1 reads LGHNA; CDR2 reads YNFKEQ. V lost 1 base, J lost 0 bases, and 10 bases lay in between. This CDR3 has 16 amino acids. The CDR3 sequence is CASSQVAVDSGNTIYF. The CDR3 DNA reads TGTGCCAGCAGCCAAGTCGCAGTCGACTCTGGAAACACCATATATTTT.